The present TCR beta chain was sequenced within a study of cytomegalovirus exposure and HLA in healthy donors. For the study at large: Among the approximately 380 donors who were genotyped, about 84% fell in the genetic ancestry cluster that is associated with self-reported Caucasian donors.

The PCR was carried out with 60 Vbeta primers and 13 Jbeta primers. The data were produced by immunoSEQ multiplex PCR, yet TCRdb's version contains in-frame clones alone and is incomplete. The data hold roughly 110,000 clones, with over 60% observed a single time. Study findings and constraints: TCR beta V- and J-gene trimming, according to a later analysis, was linked to a missense DCLRE1C variant.

Trimming removed 1 base at V and 6 bases at J, with 9 bases between. Germline V gene lookup returns CDR1 SSHAT and CDR2 FNYEAQ (reference sequence). This CDR3 is 14 amino acids long. On this clone itself: What it binds is not known.

This clonotype originated in a man aged 25-40 years in good health and CMV-seropositive. Specimen: PBMCs. The rearrangement uses TRBV7-7 and TRBJ2-2; D call uncertain. CDR3 amino acids: CASSLGQQAGELFF. The CDR3 nucleotides read TGTGCCAGCAGCTTAGGTCAGCAGGCCGGGGAGCTGTTTTTT.